The clone carrying this T cell receptor beta chain has a handful of counts. This entry belongs to a study of shared clonotypes between healthy human individuals. CD8 cells classed as naive were CD45RO-negative and positively selected for CCR7, excluding terminally differentiated effector memory CD45RA+ cells. Some clones are missing from TCRdb's copy, which holds only in-frame ones; the method was immunoSEQ multiplex PCR. The sample contains millions of clones, about 92% of which appear only once. The sequencing input was naive CD8+ T cells from PBMCs. The TCR originated in a man aged 18 to 30 in good health. Some clones in this sample may be carry-over from other donors' samples.

The CDR3 protein is CSVSTGDQPQHF. The CDR3 DNA follows: TGCAGCGTTTCAACAGGGGATCAGCCCCAGCATTTT. This chain links TRBV29-1 with TRBJ1-5; 7 nucleotides match TRBD1. The CDR3 has 12 residues. Germline values: CDR1 SQVTM, CDR2 ANQGSEA. Germline trimming cut 5 bases from V and 5 bases from J; bases unmatched to any gene: 3. The full variable domain, in which reference TRBV29-1 and TRBJ1-5 provide the parts outside the CDR3, is SAVISQKPSRDICQRGTSLTIQCQVDSQVTMMFWYRQQPGQSLTLIATANQGSEATYESGFVIDKFPISRPNLTFSTLTVSNMSPEDSSIYLCSVSTGDQPQHFGDGTRLSIL.